Listed below are T cell receptor beta chains from one sample, sequenced in a study of blood T cell repertoires in COVID-19. The repertoire was sequenced with immunoSEQ multiplex PCR; TCRdb's copy has only in-frame clones and lacks some. The sample lists roughly 76,000 clones, about nine tenths occurring once. The specimen was peripheral blood. All receptors derive from a woman older than 75 with active or convalescent COVID-19. The CDR3 runs from the conserved cysteine through the conserved F or W. Fields, in order: clone size, J gene, V gene, CDR3 protein. Clone size is not always given. Where it is, it says once, few, many or a class for expanded clones.

- TRBJ1-3 TRBV19 CATKTGIGNTIYF
- TRBJ2-1 TRBV4-1 CASSQELQRWAYNEQFF
- TRBJ2-3 TRBV3-1/TRBV3-2 CASSHTDHSGSADTQYF
- TRBJ2-1 TRBV6-1 CASSDISREGRDEQFF
- TRBJ1-2 TRBV7-9 CASSPGDAGYTF
few TRBJ2-5 TRBV18 CASSPTRGMRETQYF
- TRBJ1-1 TRBV7-2 CASSRVVTEAFF
- TRBJ1-1 TRBV29-1 CSVIDTEAFF
- TRBJ1-2 TRBV7-9 CASSLLLGRGDGYTF
- TRBJ1-5 TRBV7-2 CASSGSGGYSNQPQHF
- TRBJ2-7 TRBV7-8 CASSLEAGGIYEQYF
- TRBJ2-7 TRBV7-3 CASSLGPGDAYEQYF
- TRBJ1-3 TRBV9 CASSVVPTGIGNTIYF
- TRBJ1-6 TRBV30 CAWARGRNSPLHF
- TRBJ1-2 TRBV3-1/TRBV3-2 CASSQGRTGSGYGYTF
- TRBJ2-1 TRBV11-2 CASSSVGGRVHEQFF
- TRBJ1-5 TRBV7-2 CASSGQGGLNQPQHF
- TRBJ1-1 TRBV19 CASSPTHSGIRNTEAFF
once TRBJ1-2 TRBV4-1 CASSQPGLNYGYTF
- TRBJ1-5 TRBV4-1 CASSQSRAGPLAPQHF
- TRBJ2-6 TRBV24-1 CATSDRQGASSGANVLTF
few TRBJ2-3 TRBV19 CASTNGGAEDTQYF
- TRBJ2-1 TRBV20-1 CSASSRFIRNEQFF
- TRBJ2-5 TRBV5-5 CASSLQLSIRETQYF
- TRBJ1-4 TRBV7-6 CASSIRGEGEKLFF
- TRBJ2-3 TRBV25-1 CASSESPSGGEDTQYF
- TRBJ2-7 TRBV11-1 CASSRSGESYEQYF
- TRBJ2-5 TRBV3-1/TRBV3-2 CASSLADWNQETQYF
- TRBJ2-1 TRBV6-5 CASSLTSGYEQFF